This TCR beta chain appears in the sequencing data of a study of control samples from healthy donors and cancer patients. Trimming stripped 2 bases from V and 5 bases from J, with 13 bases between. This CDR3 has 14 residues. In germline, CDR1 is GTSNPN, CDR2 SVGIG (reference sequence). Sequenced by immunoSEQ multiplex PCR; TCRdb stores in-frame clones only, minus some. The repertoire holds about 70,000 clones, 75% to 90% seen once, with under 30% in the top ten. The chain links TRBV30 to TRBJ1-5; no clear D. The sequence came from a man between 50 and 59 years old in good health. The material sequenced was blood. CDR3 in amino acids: CAWSKGGNYQPQHF. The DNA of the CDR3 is TGTGCCTGGAGTAAGGGCGGGAACTATCAGCCCCAGCATTTT.